This T cell receptor (beta chain) was recovered during a study of blood T cell repertoires in COVID-19. Study-level background: The United States, Italy and Spain provided the acute and convalescent COVID-19 samples. PBMCs, B-cell-depleted T cells, or T cells were the source of the cDNA or gDNA that made up the material.

Original handling: It was from reference gene primer amplification that nucleated cell counts were estimated. Repertoires were generated with immunoSEQ multiplex PCR, while TCRdb's copy carries only in-frame clones and drops some. Clone size and V and J calls were adopted from that table, with D and trimming inferred from the DNA. The sample contains 150,000 to 200,000 clones, around 84% of which appear only once. CDR1 and CDR2 from the germline V gene are SGHVS and FQNEAQ. V shed 4 bases and J shed 0 bases, with 9 bases lying between them. The CDR3 has 14 amino acids. The receptor comes from a woman aged 70-85 years with COVID-19, enrolled during active disease. Material for sequencing was peripheral blood. The V call is TRBV7-8, the J call TRBJ1-1; no reliable D call. As DNA, the CDR3 is TGTGCCAGCAGCTACCCGCAGTTGAACACTGAAGCTTTCTTT. This gives the protein CASSYPQLNTEAFF.